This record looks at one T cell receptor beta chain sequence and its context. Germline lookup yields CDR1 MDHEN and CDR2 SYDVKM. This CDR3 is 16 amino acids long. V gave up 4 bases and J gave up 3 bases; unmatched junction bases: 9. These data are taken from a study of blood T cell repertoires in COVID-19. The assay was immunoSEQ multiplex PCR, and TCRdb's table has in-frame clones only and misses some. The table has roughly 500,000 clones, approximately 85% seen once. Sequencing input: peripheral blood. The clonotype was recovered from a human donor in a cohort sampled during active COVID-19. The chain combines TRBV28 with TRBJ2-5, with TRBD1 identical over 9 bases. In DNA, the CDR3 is TGTGCCAGCAGTTCCTCCGGGACAGGGAATAAAGAGACCCAGTACTTC. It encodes CASSSSGTGNKETQYF.